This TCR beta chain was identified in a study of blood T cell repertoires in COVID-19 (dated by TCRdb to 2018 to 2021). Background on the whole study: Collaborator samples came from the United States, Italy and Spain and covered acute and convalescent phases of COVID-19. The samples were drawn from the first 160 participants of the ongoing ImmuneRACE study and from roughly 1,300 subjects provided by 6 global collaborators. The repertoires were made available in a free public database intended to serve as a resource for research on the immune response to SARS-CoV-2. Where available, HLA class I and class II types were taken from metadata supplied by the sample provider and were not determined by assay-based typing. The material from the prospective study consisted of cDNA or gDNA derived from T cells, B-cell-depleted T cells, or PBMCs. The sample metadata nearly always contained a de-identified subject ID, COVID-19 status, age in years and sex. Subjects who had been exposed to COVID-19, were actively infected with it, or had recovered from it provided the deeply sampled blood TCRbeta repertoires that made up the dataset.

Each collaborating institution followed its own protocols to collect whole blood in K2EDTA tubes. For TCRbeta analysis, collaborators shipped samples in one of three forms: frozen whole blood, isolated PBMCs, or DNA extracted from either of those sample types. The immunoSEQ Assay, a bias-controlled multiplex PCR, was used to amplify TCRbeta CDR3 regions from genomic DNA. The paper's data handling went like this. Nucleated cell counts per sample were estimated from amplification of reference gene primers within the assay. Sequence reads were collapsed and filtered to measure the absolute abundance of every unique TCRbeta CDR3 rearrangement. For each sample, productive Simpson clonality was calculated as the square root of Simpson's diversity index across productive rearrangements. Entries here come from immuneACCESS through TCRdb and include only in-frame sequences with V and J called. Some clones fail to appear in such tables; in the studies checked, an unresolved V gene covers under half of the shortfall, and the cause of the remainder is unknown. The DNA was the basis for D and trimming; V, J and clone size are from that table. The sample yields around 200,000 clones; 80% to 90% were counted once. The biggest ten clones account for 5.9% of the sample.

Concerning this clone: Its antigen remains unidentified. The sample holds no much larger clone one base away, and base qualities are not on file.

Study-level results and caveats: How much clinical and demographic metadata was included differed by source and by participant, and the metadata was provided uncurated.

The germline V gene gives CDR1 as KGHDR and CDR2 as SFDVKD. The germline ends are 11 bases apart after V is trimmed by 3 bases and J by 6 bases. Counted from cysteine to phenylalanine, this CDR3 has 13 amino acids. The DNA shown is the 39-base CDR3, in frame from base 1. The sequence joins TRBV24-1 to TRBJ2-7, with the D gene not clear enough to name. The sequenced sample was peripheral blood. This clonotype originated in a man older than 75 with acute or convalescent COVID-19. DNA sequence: TGTGCCACCAGTGATCCCGCCGGTCTCGAGCAGTACTTC. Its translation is CATSDPAGLEQYF.